These 21 T cell receptor beta chains share one sample of origin, sequenced in a study of blood T cell repertoires in COVID-19. Data came from immunoSEQ multiplex PCR; TCRdb stores just in-frame clones and leaves some out. The sample has some 24,000 clones, 80% to 90% seen once; the top ten hold approximately 9.7%. Sequencing was done on a sample of peripheral blood. Receptors originate from a man aged 65 to 85 with acute or convalescent COVID-19.

V usage is TRBV7-9 and J usage is TRBJ1-1, with 7 bases aligning to TRBD1. The trim removed 4 bases at V and 2 bases at J, leaving 4 bases unmatched. The CDR3 contains 14 residues. Germline assignment: CDR1 SEHNR and CDR2 FQNEAQ (reference sequence). The CDR3 DNA reads as TGTGCCAGCAGCTCATGGGACAGCAACACTGAAGCTTTCTTT. Its translation: CASSSWDSNTEAFF. The whole variable domain, remainder taken from reference TRBV7-9 and TRBJ1-1, is DTGVSQNPRHKITKRGQNVTFRCDPISEHNRLYWYRQTLGQGPEFLTYFQNEAQLEKSRLLSDRFSAERPKGSFSTLEIQRTEQGDSAMYLCASSSWDSNTEAFFGQGTRLTVV.

The chain recombines TRBV28 with TRBJ2-5; a weak D match, TRBD1 (5 bases). This CDR3 has 15 residues. CDR1 and CDR2 from the germline V gene are MDHEN and SYDVKM. Trimming took off 2 bases at V and 0 bases at J, with 10 bases between the two ends. The CDR3 DNA reads as TGTGCCAGCAGTTTAGACCAGGGAAACCAAGAGACCCAGTACTTC. It is translated as CASSLDQGNQETQYF.

This clone occurred once. This chain connects TRBV28 to TRBJ1-2; perhaps TRBD1 as D (5 bases). Between the trimmed V and J ends, which lost 3 bases and 3 bases, there was a span of 11 bases. CDR1 is MDHEN and CDR2 is SYDVKM in the germline V gene. The CDR3 is 14 residues long. CDR3: CASSFGGNDYGYTF. CDR3 in DNA: TGTGCCAGCAGTTTCGGGGGAAACGACTATGGCTACACCTTC.

This chain uses TRBV27 with TRBJ2-7, with TRBD1 as a possible D gene (6 bases). Trimming left V 5 bases short and J 2 bases short, with 22 bases between. CDR3 length: 17 amino acids. Germline V gene lookup returns CDR1 MNHEY and CDR2 SMNVEV (reference sequence). The CDR3 DNA reads TGTGCCAGCAGTCCCGAACAGGGAACCCACGCTCCCTACGAGCAGTACTTC. Amino acids: CASSPEQGTHAPYEQYF.

The chain has TRBV2 and TRBJ1-1; D is possibly TRBD1 (6 bases). There are 14 residues in the CDR3. Trimming removed 6 bases at V and 4 bases at J, with 15 bases between. The germline CDR1 and CDR2 sequences are SNHLY and FYNNEI. The CDR3 DNA sequence: TGTGCCAGCAGGGAAACAGGGTCGAGCACTGAAGCTTTCTTT. Encoded protein: CASRETGSSTEAFF.

This clone was seen just once. The chain uses TRBV5-4 and TRBJ2-5; possibly TRBD2 for D (6 bases). CDR1 and CDR2 from the germline V gene are SGHNT and YYREEE (reference sequence). Trimming removed 4 bases from V and 3 bases from J, with 13 bases in between. CDR3 length: 14 amino acids. The CDR3, as DNA: TGTGCCAGCAGCCCCTTGACGGGGGAAGAGACCCAGTACTTC. It codes for CASSPLTGEETQYF.

V usage is TRBV6-5 and J usage is TRBJ1-2; D not resolved. The V end was cut by 7 bases, the J end by 7 bases, with 16 bases between. CDR1 and CDR2 from the germline V gene are MNHEY and SVGAGI. This CDR3 is built from 13 residues. CDR3 sequence reads: CASKEDEASGYTF. The DNA for the CDR3 is TGTGCCAGCAAGGAGGACGAAGCGTCTGGCTACACCTTC.

This chain uses TRBV2 with TRBJ2-1; perhaps TRBD1 as D (6 bases). V gave up 5 bases and J gave up 2 bases, with 10 bases separating them. The CDR3 is made up of 14 amino acids. Germline V lookup: CDR1 SNHLY, CDR2 FYNNEI. In nucleotides, the CDR3 is TGTGCCAGCAGTCCCCAGGGGCCCTACAATGAGCAGTTCTTC. Its protein is CASSPQGPYNEQFF.

The chain employs TRBV15 and TRBJ2-3; TRBD1 is a possible D gene (5 bases). Germline loops: CDR1 LNHNV, CDR2 YYDKDF (reference sequence). This CDR3 is built from 14 residues. Trimming shortened V by 5 bases and J by 1 base, and 10 bases separated the two germline ends. CDR3 nucleotides: TGTGCCACCAGCGGATCACAGGGCACAGATACGCAGTATTTT. It codes for CATSGSQGTDTQYF.

The chain carries TRBV7-9 and TRBJ2-5; 7 bases line up with TRBD1. The CDR3 has 14 residues. J lost 5 bases, V lost 1 base, and 4 bases had no gene match. Germline CDR1 is SEHNR and CDR2 is FQNEAQ (reference sequence). In DNA, the CDR3 is TGTGCCAGCAGCTTAGGACAGGGAGACGAGACCCAGTACTTC. It specifies CASSLGQGDETQYF.

This clone showed up just a few times. V is TRBV24-1 and J is TRBJ2-2; D perhaps matches TRBD1 (5 bases). Per the germline V gene, CDR1 is KGHDR and CDR2 is SFDVKD. The V and J ends lost 5 bases and 8 bases respectively, with 11 bases between them. This CDR3 spans 13 amino acids. CDR3 sequence (DNA): TGTGCCACCAGTGTCCCAGGGTCGGGGGAGCTGTTTTTT. Protein product: CATSVPGSGELFF.

The gene calls are TRBV7-9 and TRBJ1-2; perhaps TRBD1 as D (5 bases). Trimming pared 3 bases from V and 6 bases from J, leaving 14 bases between. Germline CDR1 is SEHNR and CDR2 is FQNEAQ (reference sequence). The CDR3 is 14 residues long. The CDR3 DNA reads as TGTGCCAGCAGCTTGCAGGGAGGGCTGGATGGCTACACCTTC. Amino acid sequence: CASSLQGGLDGYTF.

The CDR3 DNA follows: TGTGCCAGCAGTTCCGTCCAGGGGGCGGACACTGAAGCTTTCTTT. It specifies CASSSVQGADTEAFF. This chain connects TRBV28 to TRBJ1-1; 8 bases fit TRBD1. The CDR3 is 15 residues long. In germline, CDR1 is MDHEN, CDR2 SYDVKM. The V segment lost 4 bases and the J segment 3 bases; nucleotides outside the gene matches: 7. Full variable domain (outside the CDR3, taken from reference TRBV28 and TRBJ1-1): DVKVTQSSRYLVKRTGEKVFLECVQDMDHENMFWYRQDPGLGLRLIYFSYDVKMKEKGDIPEGYSVSREKKERFSLILESASTNQTSMYLCASSSVQGADTEAFFGQGTRLTVV.

This clone appeared a single time. The V and J genes are TRBV7-9 and TRBJ1-2; no definite D call. Trimming left V 1 base short and J 4 bases short, with 4 bases between. Germline CDR1 is SEHNR and CDR2 is FQNEAQ (reference sequence). The CDR3 is 12 residues long. The CDR3 region has the DNA TGTGCCAGCAGCTTAGACGGCTATGGCTACACCTTC. Encoded protein: CASSLDGYGYTF.

The chain links TRBV5-1 to TRBJ1-5; 7 bases are a match to TRBD1. With 6 bases clipped from V and 3 bases from J, the junction kept 6 bases outside the gene matches. From germline, CDR1 is SGHRS and CDR2 YFSETQ. The CDR3 has 14 residues. CDR3 region: CASIQGQNNQPQHF. CDR3 DNA sequence: TGCGCCAGCATCCAGGGACAGAACAATCAGCCCCAGCATTTT.

The chain carries TRBV20-1 and TRBJ1-6, with TRBD1 matching over 8 bases. The CDR3 extends over 16 amino acids. Germline assignment: CDR1 DFQATT and CDR2 SNEGSKA (reference sequence). Germline trimming cut 3 bases from V and 9 bases from J; bases unmatched to any gene: 13. The CDR3 is CSASPGQVVRSSPLHF. CDR3 DNA: TGCAGTGCTAGTCCGGGACAGGTTGTGCGGAGTTCACCCCTCCACTTT.

The V call is TRBV5-1, the J call TRBJ2-1; TRBD1 matches 7 bases. The CDR3 totals 16 residues. CDR1 SGHRS and CDR2 YFSETQ come from the germline V gene. Trimming took 5 bases from V and 0 from J; bases not matched to a gene: 8. For the CDR3, the DNA is TGCGCCAGCAGTAGGGGACAGCTTATCTCCTACAATGAGCAGTTCTTC. Translating gives CASSRGQLISYNEQFF.

This rearrangement joins TRBV27 to TRBJ2-7; 9 bases match TRBD1. The CDR3 extends over 15 amino acids. Trimming took 3 bases from V and 4 from J; bases not matched to a gene: 7. Germline CDR1 reads MNHEY; CDR2 reads SMNVEV (reference sequence). DNA of the CDR3: TGTGCCAGCAGTTTTTGGGACAGGGCGGTATACGAGCAGTACTTC. The encoded protein is CASSFWDRAVYEQYF.

DNA of the CDR3: TGTGCCAGCAGTAAGCACAGGTCCCCTCTACTACACACTGAAGCTTTCTTT. Translated: CASSKHRSPLLHTEAFF. The chain employs TRBV27 and TRBJ1-1, with D possibly TRBD1 on 5 matching bases. The CDR3 extends over 17 amino acids. V was cut by 5 bases and J by 3 bases, with 22 bases left in between. Germline V gene data show CDR1 as MNHEY and CDR2 as SMNVEV (reference sequence).

The genes are TRBV11-2 and TRBJ2-7; D is perhaps TRBD2 (5 bases). CDR3 length: 17 residues. V shed 2 bases and J shed 4 bases, with 21 bases lying between them. Germline V gene data show CDR1 as SGHAT and CDR2 as FQNNGV. Here the CDR3 DNA reads TGTGCCAGCAGCTTAAGGCCGAGACTACACGTTAATTACGAGCAGTACTTC. It yields the protein CASSLRPRLHVNYEQYF.

The V call is TRBV7-8, the J call TRBJ2-5; possible D gene TRBD2, 5 bases. Germline assignment: CDR1 SGHVS and CDR2 FQNEAQ. The CDR3 loop spans 15 amino acids. Trimming took 1 base from V and 1 from J, leaving 10 bases between them. The DNA for the CDR3 is TGTGCCAGCAGCTTAGAGCGGCAAATCCAAGAGACCCAGTACTTC. Its translation is CASSLERQIQETQYF. The complete variable domain, with remaining parts taken from reference TRBV7-8 and TRBJ2-5, reads GAGVSQSPRYKVAKRGQDVALRCDPISGHVSLFWYQQALGQGPEFLTYFQNEAQLDKSGLPSDRFFAERPEGSVSTLKIQRTQQEDSAVYLCASSLERQIQETQYFGPGTRLLVL.